This T cell receptor beta chain was captured in a study of neurological immune-mediated disorders. Study results and limitations: No sharing of CDR3 amino acid sequences was observed among expanded clones across subjects, suggesting private repertoires in all groups.

The CDR3 extends over 16 amino acids. V dropped 5 bases and J dropped 5; count of bases not matched to a gene: 10. As regards this clonotype: Its cognate antigen is unknown.

MiXCR was run by TCRdb on the 5' RACE reads, yielding one entry per CDR3 protein. The table records 20,000 to 30,000 distinct CDR3 sequences, 6.5% to 8% of them present only once. This chain uses TRBV12-3 or TRBV12-4 with TRBJ2-7; TRBD2 aligns across 12 bases. The TCR sequence derives from a woman aged 40-49 years in good health. The sample comprised PBMCs. The CDR3 reads CASSRPLAGGPHEQYF. DNA for the CDR3: TGTGCCAGCAGTCGACCCCTAGCGGGAGGGCCCCACGAGCAGTACTTC.